This T cell receptor (beta chain) was identified in a study of CD8+CD57+ T cells in acquired aplastic anemia. This clonotype was counted ten times or more. Genomic DNA was employed as the template in profiling TCR beta VDJ and CDR3. Via MiXCR, TCRdb re-called the reads, giving one row per CDR3 protein. The table includes about 210,000 distinct CDR3 sequences, around 63% detected once. Trimming removed 8 bases from V and 0 bases from J, with 10 bases in between. The CDR3 spans 12 residues. Germline-derived CDR1 and CDR2 are DFQATT and SNEGSKA (reference sequence). This sequence originates from a human donor in good health. The sample was sorted CD4+, CD8+, or CD8+CD57+ T cells (not recorded which) from PBMCs. V and J are TRBV20-1 and TRBJ1-1; no clear D. CDR3 coding DNA: TGCAGTCCGGAAGGGATGAACACTGAAGCTTTCTTT. Translation gives CSPEGMNTEAFF.